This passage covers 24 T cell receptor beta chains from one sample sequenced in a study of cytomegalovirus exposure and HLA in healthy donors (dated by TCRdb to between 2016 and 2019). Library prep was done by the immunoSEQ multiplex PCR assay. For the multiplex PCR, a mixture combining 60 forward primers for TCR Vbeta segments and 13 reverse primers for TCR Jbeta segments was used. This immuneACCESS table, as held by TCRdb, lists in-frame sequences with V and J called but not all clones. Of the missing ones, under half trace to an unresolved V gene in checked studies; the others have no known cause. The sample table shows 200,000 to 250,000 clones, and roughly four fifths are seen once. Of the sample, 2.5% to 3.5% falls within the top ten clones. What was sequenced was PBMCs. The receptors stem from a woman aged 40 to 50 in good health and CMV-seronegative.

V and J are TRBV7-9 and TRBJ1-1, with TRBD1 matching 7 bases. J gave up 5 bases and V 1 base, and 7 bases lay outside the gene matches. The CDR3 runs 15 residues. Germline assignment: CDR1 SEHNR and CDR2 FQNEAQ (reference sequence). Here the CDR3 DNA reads TGTGCCAGCAGCTTAGAGGCAGGGGGAAAAACTGAAGCTTTCTTT. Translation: CASSLEAGGKTEAFF.

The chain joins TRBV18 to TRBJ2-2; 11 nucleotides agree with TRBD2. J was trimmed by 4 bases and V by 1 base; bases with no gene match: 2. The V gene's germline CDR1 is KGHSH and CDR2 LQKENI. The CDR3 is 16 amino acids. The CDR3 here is CASSPQLAGATGELFF. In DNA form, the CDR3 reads TGTGCCAGCTCACCACAACTAGCGGGAGCCACCGGGGAGCTGTTTTTT. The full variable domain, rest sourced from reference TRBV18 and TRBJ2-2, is NAGVMQNPRHLVRRRGQEARLRCSPMKGHSHVYWYRQLPEEGLKFMVYLQKENIIDESGMPKERFSAEFPKEGPSILRIQQVVRGDSAAYFCASSPQLAGATGELFFGEGSRLTVL.

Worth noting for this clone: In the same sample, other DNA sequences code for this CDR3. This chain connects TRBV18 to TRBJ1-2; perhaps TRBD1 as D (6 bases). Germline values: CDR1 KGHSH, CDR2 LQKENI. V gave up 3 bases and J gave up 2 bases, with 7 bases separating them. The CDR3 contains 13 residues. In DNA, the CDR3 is TGTGCCAGCTCACCGGACAGAAACTATGGCTACACCTTC. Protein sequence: CASSPDRNYGYTF.

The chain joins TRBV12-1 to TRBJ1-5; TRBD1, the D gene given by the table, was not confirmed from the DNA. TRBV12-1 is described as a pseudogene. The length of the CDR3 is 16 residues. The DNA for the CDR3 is TGTGCCAGCAGCTTTGGGGACAATTACAGCAATCAGCCCCAGCATTTT. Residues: CASSFGDNYSNQPQHF.

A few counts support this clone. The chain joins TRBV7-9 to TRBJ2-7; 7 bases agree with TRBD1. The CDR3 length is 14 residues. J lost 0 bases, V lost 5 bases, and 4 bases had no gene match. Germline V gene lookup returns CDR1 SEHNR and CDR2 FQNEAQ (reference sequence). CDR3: CASSPRDSSYEQYF. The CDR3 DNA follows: TGTGCCAGCAGCCCAAGGGACAGCTCCTACGAGCAGTACTTC.

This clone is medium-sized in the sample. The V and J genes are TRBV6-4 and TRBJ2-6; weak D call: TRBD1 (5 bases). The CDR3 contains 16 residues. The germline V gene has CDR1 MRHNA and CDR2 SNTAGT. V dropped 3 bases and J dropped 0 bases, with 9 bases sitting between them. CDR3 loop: CASSEETASGANVLTF. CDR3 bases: TGTGCCAGCAGTGAAGAGACAGCCTCTGGGGCCAACGTCCTGACTTTC.

The chain's CDR3 is CASSLDRHSYEQYF. CDR3 nucleotide sequence: TGTGCCAGCAGTCTCGACAGGCATTCCTACGAGCAGTACTTC. The rearrangement uses TRBV6-1 and TRBJ2-7, with D perhaps matching TRBD1 (6 bases). The CDR3 has 14 amino acids. Trimming stripped 5 bases from V and 1 base from J, with 12 bases between. The germline V gene encodes CDR1 MNHNS and CDR2 SASEGT.

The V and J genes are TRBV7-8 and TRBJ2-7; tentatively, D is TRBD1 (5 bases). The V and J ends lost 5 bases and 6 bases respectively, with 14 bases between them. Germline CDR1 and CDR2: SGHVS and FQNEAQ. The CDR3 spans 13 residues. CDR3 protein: CASSPNLGVEQYF. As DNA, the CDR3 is TGTGCCAGCAGCCCAAACTTAGGGGTCGAGCAGTACTTC.

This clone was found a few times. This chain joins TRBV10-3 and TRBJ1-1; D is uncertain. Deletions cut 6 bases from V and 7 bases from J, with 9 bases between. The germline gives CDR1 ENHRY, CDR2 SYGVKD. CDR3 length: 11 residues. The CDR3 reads CAISSGSEAFF. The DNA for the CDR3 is TGTGCCATCAGCTCCGGGAGTGAAGCTTTCTTT.

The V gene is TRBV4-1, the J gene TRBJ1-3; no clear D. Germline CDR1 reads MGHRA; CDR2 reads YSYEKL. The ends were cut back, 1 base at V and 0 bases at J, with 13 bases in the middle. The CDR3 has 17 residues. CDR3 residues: CASSQGPASDSGNTIYF. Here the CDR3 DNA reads TGCGCCAGCAGCCAAGGGCCGGCCAGCGACTCTGGAAACACCATATATTTT.

The CDR3 region has the DNA TGCGCCAGCAGCCAAGGACAAGGGCAGGGGAACACTGAAGCTTTCTTT. This translates into CASSQGQGQGNTEAFF. The V gene is TRBV4-1, the J gene TRBJ1-1; TRBD1 is a possible D gene (5 bases). CDR1 and CDR2 (germline): MGHRA, YSYEKL. This CDR3 region has 16 residues. The V end was cut by 1 base, the J end by 1 base, with 13 bases between.

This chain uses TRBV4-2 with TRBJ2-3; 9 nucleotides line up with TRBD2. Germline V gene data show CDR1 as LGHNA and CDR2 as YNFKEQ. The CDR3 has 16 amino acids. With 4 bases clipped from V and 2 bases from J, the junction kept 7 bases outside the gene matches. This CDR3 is CASSRRAGGFTDTQYF. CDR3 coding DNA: TGTGCCAGCAGCCGGAGAGCGGGAGGTTTCACAGATACGCAGTATTTT.

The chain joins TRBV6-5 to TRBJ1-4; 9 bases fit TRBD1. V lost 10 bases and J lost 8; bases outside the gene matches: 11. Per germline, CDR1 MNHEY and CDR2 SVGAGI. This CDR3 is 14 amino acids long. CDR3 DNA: TGTGCCACGAAGCCGGGACAGGGAATCGAAAAACTGTTTTTT. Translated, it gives CATKPGQGIEKLFF.

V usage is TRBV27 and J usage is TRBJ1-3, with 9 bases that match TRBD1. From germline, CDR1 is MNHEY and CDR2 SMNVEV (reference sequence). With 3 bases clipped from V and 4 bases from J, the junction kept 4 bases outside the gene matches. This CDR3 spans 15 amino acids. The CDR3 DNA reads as TGTGCCAGCAGTTTTGACAGGGGGGCCGGAAACACCATATATTTT. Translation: CASSFDRGAGNTIYF.

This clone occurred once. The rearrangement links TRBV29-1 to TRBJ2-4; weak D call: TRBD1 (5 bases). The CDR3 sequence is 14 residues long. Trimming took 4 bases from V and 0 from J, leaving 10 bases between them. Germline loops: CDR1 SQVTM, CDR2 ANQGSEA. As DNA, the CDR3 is TGCAGCGTTGGGGGCGAACTAGCCAAAAACATTCAGTACTTC. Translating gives CSVGGELAKNIQYF.

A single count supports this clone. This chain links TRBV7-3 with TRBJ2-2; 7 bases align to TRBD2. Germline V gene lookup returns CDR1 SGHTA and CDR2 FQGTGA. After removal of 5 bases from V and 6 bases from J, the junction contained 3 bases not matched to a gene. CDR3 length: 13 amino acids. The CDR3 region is CASSDGRSGELFF. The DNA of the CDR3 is TGTGCCAGCAGCGACGGGAGGTCCGGGGAGCTGTTTTTT. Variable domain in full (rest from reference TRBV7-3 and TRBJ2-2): GAGVSQTPSNKVTEKGKYVELRCDPISGHTALYWYRQSLGQGPEFLIYFQGTGAADDSGLPNDRFFAVRPEGSVSTLKIQRTERGDSAVYLCASSDGRSGELFFGEGSRLTVL.

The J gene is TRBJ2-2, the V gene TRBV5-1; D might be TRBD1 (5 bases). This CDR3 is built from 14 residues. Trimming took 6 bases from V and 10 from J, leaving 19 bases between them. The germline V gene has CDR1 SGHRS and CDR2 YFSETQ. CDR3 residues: CASMPTGVLQELFF. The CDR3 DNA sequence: TGCGCCAGCATGCCTACAGGAGTGCTACAGGAGCTGTTTTTT.

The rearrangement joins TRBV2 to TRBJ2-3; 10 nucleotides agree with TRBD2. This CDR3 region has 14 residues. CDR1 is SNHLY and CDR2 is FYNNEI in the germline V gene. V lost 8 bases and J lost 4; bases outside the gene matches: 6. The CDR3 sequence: CASAGTSEADTQYF. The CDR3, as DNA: TGTGCCAGCGCCGGGACTAGCGAGGCAGATACGCAGTATTTT.

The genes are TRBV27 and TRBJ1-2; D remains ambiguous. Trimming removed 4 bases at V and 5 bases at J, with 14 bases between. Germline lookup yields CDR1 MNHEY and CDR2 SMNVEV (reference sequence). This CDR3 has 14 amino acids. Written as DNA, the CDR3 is TGTGCCAGCAGTTCATCTAGCCTCCGGTATGGCTACACCTTC. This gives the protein CASSSSSLRYGYTF.

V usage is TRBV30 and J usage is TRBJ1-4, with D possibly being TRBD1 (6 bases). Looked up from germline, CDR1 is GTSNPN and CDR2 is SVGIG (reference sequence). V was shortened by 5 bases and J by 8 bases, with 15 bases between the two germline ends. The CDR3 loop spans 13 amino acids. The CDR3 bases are TGTGCCTGGGCGACAGGTTTAAAAGAAAAACTGTTTTTT. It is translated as CAWATGLKEKLFF.

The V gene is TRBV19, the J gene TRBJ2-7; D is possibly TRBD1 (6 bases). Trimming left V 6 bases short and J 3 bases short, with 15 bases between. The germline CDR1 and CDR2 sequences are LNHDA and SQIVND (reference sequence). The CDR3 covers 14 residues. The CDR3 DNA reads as TGTGCCAGTAGCCCGACAGGCGGATTCTACGAGCAGTACTTC. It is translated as CASSPTGGFYEQYF.

CDR3 DNA: TGTGCCAGCAGTTTATCTGGACAGTACACAGATACGCAGTATTTT. Translated: CASSLSGQYTDTQYF. V gene TRBV27 combines with J gene TRBJ2-3; D is perhaps TRBD1 (6 bases). The germline V and J ends were trimmed by 0 bases and 2 bases, with 9 bases remaining between them. CDR1 MNHEY and CDR2 SMNVEV come from the germline V gene (reference sequence). There are 15 residues in the CDR3.

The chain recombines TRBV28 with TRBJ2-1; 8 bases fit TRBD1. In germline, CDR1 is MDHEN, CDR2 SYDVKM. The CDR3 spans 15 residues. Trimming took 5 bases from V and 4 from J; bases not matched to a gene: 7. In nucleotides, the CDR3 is TGTGCCAGCAGTCTCCGGGACAGGCTTTACAATGAGCAGTTCTTC. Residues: CASSLRDRLYNEQFF.

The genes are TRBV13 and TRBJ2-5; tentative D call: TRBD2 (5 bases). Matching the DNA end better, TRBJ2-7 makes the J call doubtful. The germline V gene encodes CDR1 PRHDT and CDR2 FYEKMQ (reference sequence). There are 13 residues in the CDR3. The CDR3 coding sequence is TGTGCCAGCAGCCACACGGGGAACTACGAGCAGTACTTC. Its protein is CASSHTGNYEQYF.